This TCR beta chain comes out of a study of blood T cell repertoires in COVID-19. Study context: The origin of the acute and convalescent COVID-19 samples was the United States, Italy and Spain.

Profiled with immunoSEQ multiplex PCR; TCRdb holds only in-frame clones, not every one. Of about 50,000 clones listed, 80% to 90% are singletons. The V gene's germline CDR1 is ENHRY and CDR2 SYGVKD. The CDR3 has 16 amino acids. V lost 5 bases, J lost 2 bases, and 8 bases stayed unmatched. The chain combines TRBV10-3 with TRBJ2-1; 8 bases are a match to TRBD1. The sequence was obtained from a man aged 45-60 years with active COVID-19. The sequenced material came from peripheral blood. In DNA, the CDR3 is TGTGCCATCAGTCCCGGTGGACAGGGAGCCTACAATGAGCAGTTCTTC. It is translated as CAISPGGQGAYNEQFF.